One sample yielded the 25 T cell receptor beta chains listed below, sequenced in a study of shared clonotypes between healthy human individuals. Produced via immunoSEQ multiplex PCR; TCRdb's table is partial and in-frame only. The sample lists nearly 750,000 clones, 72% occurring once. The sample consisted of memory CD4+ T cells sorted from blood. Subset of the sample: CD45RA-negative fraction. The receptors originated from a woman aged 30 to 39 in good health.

The CDR3 spells CASSEDRGNYGYTF. CDR3 DNA: TGTGCCAGCAGTGAAGACAGGGGAAACTATGGCTACACCTTC. This chain uses TRBV2 with TRBJ1-2; 7 bases are a match to TRBD1. The trim removed 1 base at V and 2 bases at J, leaving 1 base unmatched. CDR1 and CDR2 from the germline V gene are SNHLY and FYNNEI. This CDR3 is built from 14 residues.

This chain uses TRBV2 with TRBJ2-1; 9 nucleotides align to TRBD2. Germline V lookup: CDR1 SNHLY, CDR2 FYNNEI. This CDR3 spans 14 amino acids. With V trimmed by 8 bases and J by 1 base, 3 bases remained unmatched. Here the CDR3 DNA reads TGTGCCAGCGGACTAGCGATTTCCTACAATGAGCAGTTCTTC. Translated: CASGLAISYNEQFF.

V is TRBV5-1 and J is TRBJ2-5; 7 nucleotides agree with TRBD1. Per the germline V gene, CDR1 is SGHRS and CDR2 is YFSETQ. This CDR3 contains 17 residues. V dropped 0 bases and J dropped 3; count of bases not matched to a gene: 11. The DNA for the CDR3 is TGCGCCAGCAGCTTGGTGGCGACAGGGATATCCAAAGAGACCCAGTACTTC. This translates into CASSLVATGISKETQYF.

CDR3 amino acids: CASSTRQSNTEAFF. CDR3 nucleotide sequence: TGTGCCAGCAGCACCCGACAGAGTAACACTGAAGCTTTCTTT. The rearrangement links TRBV7-8 to TRBJ1-1; tentative D call: TRBD1 (5 bases). The germline V and J ends were trimmed by 5 bases and 2 bases, with 12 bases remaining between them. This CDR3 is 14 amino acids long. CDR1 and CDR2 (germline): SGHVS, FQNEAQ.

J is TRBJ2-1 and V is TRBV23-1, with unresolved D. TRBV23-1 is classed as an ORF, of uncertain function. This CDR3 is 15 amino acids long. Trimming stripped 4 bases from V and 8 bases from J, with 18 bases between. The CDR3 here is CASSPPRKFRDEQFF. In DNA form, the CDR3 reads TGCGCCAGCAGTCCCCCACGTAAATTTAGAGATGAGCAGTTCTTC.

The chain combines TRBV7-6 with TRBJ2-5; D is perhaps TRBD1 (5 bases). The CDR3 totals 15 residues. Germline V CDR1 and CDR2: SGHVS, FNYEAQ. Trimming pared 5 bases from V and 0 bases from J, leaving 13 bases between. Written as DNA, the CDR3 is TGTGCCAGCAGCACCCCAGCAGGGAACCAAGAGACCCAGTACTTC. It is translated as CASSTPAGNQETQYF.

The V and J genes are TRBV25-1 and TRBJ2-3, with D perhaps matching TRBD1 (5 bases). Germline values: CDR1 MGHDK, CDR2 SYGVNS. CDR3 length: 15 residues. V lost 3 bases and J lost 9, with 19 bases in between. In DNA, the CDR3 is TGTGCCAGCAGTGACCCCTCCGACAGAACTGGAACGCAGTATTTT. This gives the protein CASSDPSDRTGTQYF.

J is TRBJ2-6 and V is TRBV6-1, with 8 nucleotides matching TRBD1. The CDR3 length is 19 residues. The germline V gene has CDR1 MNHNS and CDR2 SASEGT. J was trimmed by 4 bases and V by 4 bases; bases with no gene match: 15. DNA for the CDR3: TGTGCCAGCAGTGCAAGAAGGACAGGGAATTCTGCAGGGGCCAACGTCCTGACTTTC. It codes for CASSARRTGNSAGANVLTF.

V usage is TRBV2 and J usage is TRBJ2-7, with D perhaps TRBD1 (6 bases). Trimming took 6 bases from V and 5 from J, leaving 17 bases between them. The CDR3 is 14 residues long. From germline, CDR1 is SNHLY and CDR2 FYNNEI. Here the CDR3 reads CASRGHLNRDEQYF. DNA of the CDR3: TGTGCCAGCAGGGGACACCTCAACCGGGACGAGCAGTACTTC.

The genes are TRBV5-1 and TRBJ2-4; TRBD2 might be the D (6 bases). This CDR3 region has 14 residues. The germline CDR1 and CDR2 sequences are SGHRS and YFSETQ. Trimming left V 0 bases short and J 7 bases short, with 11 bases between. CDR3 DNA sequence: TGCGCCAGCAGCTTGGCCAGCGCGGGGAACATTCAGTACTTC. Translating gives CASSLASAGNIQYF.

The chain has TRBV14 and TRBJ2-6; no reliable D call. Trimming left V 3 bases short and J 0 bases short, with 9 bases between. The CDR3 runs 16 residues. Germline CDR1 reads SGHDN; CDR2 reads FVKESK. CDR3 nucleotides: TGTGCCAGCAGCCATCGGGCGAGCTCTGGGGCCAACGTCCTGACTTTC. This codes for CASSHRASSGANVLTF.

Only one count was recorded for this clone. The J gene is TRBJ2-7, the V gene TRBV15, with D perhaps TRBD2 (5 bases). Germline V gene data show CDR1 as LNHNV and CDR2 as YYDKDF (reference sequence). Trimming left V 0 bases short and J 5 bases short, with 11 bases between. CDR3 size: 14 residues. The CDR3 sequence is CATSRDIASHEQYF. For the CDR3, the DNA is TGTGCCACCAGCAGAGATATAGCGTCCCACGAGCAGTACTTC.

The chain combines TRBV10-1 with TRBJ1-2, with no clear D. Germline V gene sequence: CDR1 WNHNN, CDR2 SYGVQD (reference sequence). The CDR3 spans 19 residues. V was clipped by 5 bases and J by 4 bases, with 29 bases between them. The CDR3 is CASSLGDVGSEGPPYGYTF. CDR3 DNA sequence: TGCGCCAGCAGTCTTGGAGACGTGGGATCGGAAGGGCCTCCCTATGGCTACACCTTC.

This CDR3 reads CASSSREKETQYF. CDR3 nucleotide sequence: TGTGCCAGCAGTTCCCGGGAGAAAGAGACCCAGTACTTC. The chain uses TRBV27 and TRBJ2-5; tentative D call: TRBD2 (6 bases). The ends were cut back, 4 bases at V and 3 bases at J, with 9 bases in the middle. CDR1 is MNHEY and CDR2 is SMNVEV in the germline V gene (reference sequence). This CDR3 comprises 13 residues.

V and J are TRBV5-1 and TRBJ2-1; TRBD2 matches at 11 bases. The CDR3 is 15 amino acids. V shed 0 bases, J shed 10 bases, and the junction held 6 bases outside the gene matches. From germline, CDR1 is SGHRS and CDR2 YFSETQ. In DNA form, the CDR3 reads TGCGCCAGCAGCTTGGTACTAGCGGGAGTTAAGGAGCAGTTCTTC. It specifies CASSLVLAGVKEQFF.

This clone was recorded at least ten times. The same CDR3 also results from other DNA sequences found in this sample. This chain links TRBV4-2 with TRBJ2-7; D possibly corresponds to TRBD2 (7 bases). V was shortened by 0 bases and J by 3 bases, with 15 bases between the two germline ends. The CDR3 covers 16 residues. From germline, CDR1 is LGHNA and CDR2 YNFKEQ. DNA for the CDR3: TGTGCCAGCAGCCAAGATGCCCGGGAGGACAGCTACGAGCAGTACTTC. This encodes CASSQDAREDSYEQYF.

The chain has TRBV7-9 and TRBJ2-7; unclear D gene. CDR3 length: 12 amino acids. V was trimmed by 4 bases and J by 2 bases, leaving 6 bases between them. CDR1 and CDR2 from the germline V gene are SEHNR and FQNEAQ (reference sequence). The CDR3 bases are TGTGCCAGCAGCTCCTGGACCTACGAGCAGTACTTC. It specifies CASSSWTYEQYF.

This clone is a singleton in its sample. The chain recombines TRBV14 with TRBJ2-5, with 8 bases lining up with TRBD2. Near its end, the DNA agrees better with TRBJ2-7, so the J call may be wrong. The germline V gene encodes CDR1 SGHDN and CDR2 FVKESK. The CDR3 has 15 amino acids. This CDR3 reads CASSQDWTSSHEQYF. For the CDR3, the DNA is TGTGCCAGCAGCCAAGACTGGACTAGCAGCCACGAGCAGTACTTC.

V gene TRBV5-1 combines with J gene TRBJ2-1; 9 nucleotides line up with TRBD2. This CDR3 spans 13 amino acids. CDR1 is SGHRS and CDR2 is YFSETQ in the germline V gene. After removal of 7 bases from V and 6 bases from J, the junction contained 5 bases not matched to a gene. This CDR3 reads CASRAGGFNEQFF. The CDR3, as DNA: TGCGCCAGCCGAGCGGGAGGTTTCAATGAGCAGTTCTTC. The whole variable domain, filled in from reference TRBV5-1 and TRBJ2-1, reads KAGVTQTPRYLIKTRGQQVTLSCSPISGHRSVSWYQQTPGQGLQFLFEYFSETQRNKGNFPGRFSGRQFSNSRSEMNVSTLELGDSALYLCASRAGGFNEQFFGPGTRLTVL.

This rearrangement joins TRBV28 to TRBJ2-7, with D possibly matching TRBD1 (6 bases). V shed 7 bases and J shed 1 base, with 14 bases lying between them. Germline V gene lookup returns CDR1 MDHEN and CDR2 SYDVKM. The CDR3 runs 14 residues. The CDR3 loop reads CASKLTGTSYEQYF. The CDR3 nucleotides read TGTGCCAGCAAACTGACAGGTACATCCTACGAGCAGTACTTC.

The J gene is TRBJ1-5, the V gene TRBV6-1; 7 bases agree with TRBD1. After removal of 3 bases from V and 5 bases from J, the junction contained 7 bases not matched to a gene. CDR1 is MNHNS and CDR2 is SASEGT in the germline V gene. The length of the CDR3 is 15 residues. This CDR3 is CASSDPGTADQPQHF. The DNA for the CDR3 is TGTGCCAGCAGTGATCCCGGGACAGCCGATCAGCCCCAGCATTTT.

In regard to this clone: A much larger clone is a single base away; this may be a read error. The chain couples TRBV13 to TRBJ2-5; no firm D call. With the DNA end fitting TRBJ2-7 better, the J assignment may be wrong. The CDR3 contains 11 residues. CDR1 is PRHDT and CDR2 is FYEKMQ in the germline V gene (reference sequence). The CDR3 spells CASSLGYEQYF. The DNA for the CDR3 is TGTGCCAGCAGCTTAGGCTACGAGCAGTACTTC.

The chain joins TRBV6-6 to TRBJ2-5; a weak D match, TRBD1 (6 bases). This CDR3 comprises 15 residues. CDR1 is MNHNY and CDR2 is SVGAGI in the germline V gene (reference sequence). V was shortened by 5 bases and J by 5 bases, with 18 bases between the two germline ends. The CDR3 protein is CASSGPRGRGETQYF. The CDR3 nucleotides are TGTGCCAGCAGTGGACCCAGGGGACGTGGGGAGACCCAGTACTTC.

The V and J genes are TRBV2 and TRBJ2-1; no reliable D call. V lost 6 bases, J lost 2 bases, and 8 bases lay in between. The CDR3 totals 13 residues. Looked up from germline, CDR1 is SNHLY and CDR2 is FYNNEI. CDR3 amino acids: CASSVTPYNEQFF. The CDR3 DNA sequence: TGTGCCAGCAGCGTTACCCCCTACAATGAGCAGTTCTTC.

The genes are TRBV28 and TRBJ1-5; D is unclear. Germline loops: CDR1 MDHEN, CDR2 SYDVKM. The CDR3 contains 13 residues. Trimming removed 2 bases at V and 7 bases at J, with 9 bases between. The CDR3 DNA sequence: TGTGCCAGCAGTTTACAGGCATTCCAGCCCCAGCATTTT. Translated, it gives CASSLQAFQPQHF.